This entry lists 2 T cell receptor beta chains sequenced from one sample in a study of CD8 T cells in Susac syndrome. The RNA input was about 0.5 to 1 ug, and it was reverse transcribed with random hexamers. TCRdb analysed the immunoSEQ multiplex PCR reads with MiXCR anew, one entry per CDR3 protein. Among 50,000 or so distinct CDR3 sequences listed, 80% to 95% were seen once. Material for sequencing was CD8+ T cells from PBMCs. These receptors were obtained from a human donor in good health.

This chain joins TRBV7-9 and TRBJ1-4; D call uncertain. V was cut by 1 base and J by 11 bases, with 8 bases left in between. Germline V gene sequence: CDR1 SEHNR, CDR2 FQNEAQ (reference sequence). The CDR3 extends over 12 amino acids. CDR3 sequence reads: CASSLDRQKLFF. CDR3 DNA: TGTGCCAGCAGCTTAGATCGGCAGAAACTGTTTTTT.

This clonotype was seen only once. The chain is built from TRBV7-2 and TRBJ2-6; D remains ambiguous. With 5 bases removed from V and 0 bases from J, the gap between germline ends came to 8 bases. The germline gives CDR1 SGHTA, CDR2 FQGNSA. This CDR3 comprises 15 residues. The CDR3 coding sequence is TGTGCCAGCAGCCCTCTGACCTCTGGGGCCAACGTCCTGACTTTC. Residues: CASSPLTSGANVLTF.